The clone carrying this TCR beta chain has just a few counts. Antigen unknown. cDNA synthesis used the whole RNA isolate, giving expressed TCRB sequences. Some clones are missing from TCRdb's copy, which holds only in-frame ones; the method was immunoSEQ multiplex PCR. The sample shows roughly 24,000 clones, approximately 57% of them seen only once. The data stem from a study of beta chain features in type 1 diabetes. Each of the CD4+ naive, central memory, regulatory and stem cell-like memory populations was sorted via CD45RO/CCR7/CD25/CD127/CD95/CD27. Trimming removed 3 bases from V and 2 bases from J; junction bases left unmatched: 2. The V gene's germline CDR1 is SNHLY and CDR2 FYNNEI. The CDR3 runs 14 residues. Study-wide findings and caveats: Possible PCR preference for shorter templates applied equally to patients and controls. For Type 1 diabetes patients, all four CD4+ subsets carried TCRB CDR3s that were moderately but significantly shorter.

This rearrangement joins TRBV2 to TRBJ2-3; 7 nucleotides align to TRBD2. This clonotype originated in a man younger than 35 with type 1 diabetes. The sequencing input was stem cell memory CD4+ T cells from blood. CDR3 loop: CASSDSGYTDTQYF. In DNA, the CDR3 is TGTGCCAGCAGTGATAGCGGGTACACAGATACGCAGTATTTT.